The clone carrying this T cell receptor beta chain was recorded many times. The antigen is unknown. This CDR3 comprises 12 residues. Deletions cut 8 bases from V and 6 bases from J, with 10 bases between. Germline lookup yields CDR1 WSHSY and CDR2 SAAADI. This sample is part of a study of spatial heterogeneity in lung cancer. Study observations and caveats: The number of expanded tumor alpha and beta chains correlated with mutation number. Counts for ubiquitous and regional expanded TCRs went along with ubiquitous and regional nonsynonymous mutations, respectively.

Regarding time point: sample taken at primary tumor resection. TCRdb itself ran the 5' RACE reads through MiXCR, one entry per CDR3 protein. The data show 20,000 to 25,000 distinct CDR3 sequences, approximately 9.5% seen once. This sequence was found in a male donor with early-stage non-small cell lung cancer. The starting material was lung tumor tissue, obtained at surgery. The V and J genes are TRBV10-2 and TRBJ2-2, with D possibly TRBD1 on 6 matching bases. The CDR3 region has the DNA TGCGCCAGCTCTTACAGGGCCGGGGAGCTGTTTTTT. It specifies CASSYRAGELFF.